Shown below are 22 T cell receptor beta chains from a single sample sequenced in a study of T-cell memory formation after mild COVID-19 (TCRdb year 2021). The library was generated by 5' RACE. Sequenced using an Illumina NovaSeq 6000. TCRdb's own reprocessing of the public reads used fastp at Q25 and MiXCR and kept productive beta chains. Here each entry gathers all rows of one CDR3 protein and keeps the most common genes and DNA. This sample has a few hundred thousand distinct CDR3 sequences in its table, and over 20% of those were observed once. The top ten clonotypes cover around an eighth of the sample. The specimen was PBMCs or a T cell subset sorted from them (not recorded which). The origin of the receptors is an adult woman who had mild COVID-19 (a few samples of this study predate the infection). The sample titles of this study are shuffled in the database, so cell type and time point are left out; the donor was told from shared clones.

This rearrangement joins TRBV20-1 to TRBJ1-2; 9 bases are a match to TRBD1. Trimming cost V 0 bases and J 5 bases; bases outside gene matches: 7. Per germline, CDR1 DFQATT and CDR2 SNEGSKA (reference sequence). There are 15 residues in the CDR3. This chain's CDR3 is CSARDLEQGAYGYTF. The CDR3 nucleotides are TGCAGTGCTAGAGATCTCGAACAGGGGGCGTATGGCTACACCTTC.

The genes are TRBV7-9 and TRBJ2-1, with TRBD2 matching 8 bases. V lost 2 bases and J lost 4; bases outside the gene matches: 4. Germline V gene data show CDR1 as SEHNR and CDR2 as FQNEAQ (reference sequence). This CDR3 comprises 15 residues. The CDR3 is CASSLPSGPYNEQFF. Here the CDR3 DNA reads TGTGCCAGCAGCTTACCTAGCGGGCCATACAATGAGCAGTTCTTC.

The V gene is TRBV5-1, the J gene TRBJ2-1, with no clear D. The CDR3 is made up of 15 amino acids. Germline V gene sequence: CDR1 SGHRS, CDR2 YFSETQ. The V end was cut by 0 bases, the J end by 1 base, with 8 bases between. CDR3: CASSLAVLSYNEQFF. The CDR3 coding sequence is TGCGCCAGCAGCTTGGCGGTTCTTTCCTACAATGAGCAGTTCTTC.

CDR3 bases: TGTGCCACCAGAGAATCTAGCACAGATACGCAGTATTTT. Translating gives CATRESSTDTQYF. The rearrangement links TRBV24-1 to TRBJ2-3; no reliable D call. Germline V gene lookup returns CDR1 KGHDR and CDR2 SFDVKD. CDR3 size: 13 residues. With 7 bases removed from V and 0 bases from J, the gap between germline ends came to 7 bases.

The chain carries TRBV15 and TRBJ2-7, with D hard to call. Trimming shortened V by 0 bases and J by 6 bases, and 9 bases separated the two germline ends. Germline V CDR1 and CDR2: LNHNV, YYDKDF (reference sequence). This CDR3 has 13 residues. This CDR3 is CATSRDPLREQYF. The CDR3 bases are TGTGCCACCAGCAGAGATCCCCTACGCGAGCAGTACTTC.

V usage is TRBV3-1 and J usage is TRBJ1-1; 10 nucleotides line up with TRBD1. This CDR3 contains 15 residues. CDR1 is LGHDT, CDR2 YNNKEL, per germline (reference sequence). The junction had 7 bases not matched to a gene; V was cut back by 4 bases and J by 5 bases. The CDR3 is CASSLSRTGGTEAFF. CDR3 sequence (DNA): TGTGCCAGCAGCCTCTCCAGGACAGGGGGGACTGAAGCTTTCTTT. The full variable domain, its missing parts supplied by reference TRBV3-1 and TRBJ1-1, is DTAVSQTPKYLVTQMGNDKSIKCEQNLGHDTMYWYKQDSKKFLKIMFSYNNKELIINETVPNRFSPKSPDKAHLNLHINSLELGDSAVYFCASSLSRTGGTEAFFGQGTRLTVV.

The chain uses TRBV29-1 and TRBJ2-2, with D maybe TRBD2 (6 bases). V was shortened by 4 bases and J by 0 bases, with 9 bases between the two germline ends. There are 14 residues in the CDR3. Germline values: CDR1 SQVTM, CDR2 ANQGSEA. This CDR3 reads CSVALASNTGELFF. Written as DNA, the CDR3 is TGCAGCGTTGCACTAGCATCGAACACCGGGGAGCTGTTTTTT.

This clonotype has just a few counts. This chain links TRBV7-2 with TRBJ2-4, with D tentatively TRBD1 (6 bases). The CDR3 is 17 amino acids. V was pared by 5 bases and J by 2 bases, with 19 bases between. The germline V gene encodes CDR1 SGHTA and CDR2 FQGNSA. The CDR3 sequence is CASSRTGTSASKNIQYF. CDR3 coding DNA: TGTGCCAGCAGCCGGACCGGGACAAGTGCTTCCAAAAACATTCAGTACTTC.

The gene calls are TRBV12-3 or TRBV12-4 and TRBJ1-4, with D tentatively TRBD1 (5 bases). This CDR3 is 14 amino acids long. V was clipped by 2 bases and J by 10 bases, with 14 bases between them. In nucleotides, the CDR3 is TGTGCCAGCAGTTTACGCAGGGCTGGGGGAAAACTGTTTTTT. Protein sequence: CASSLRRAGGKLFF.

The chain links TRBV4-2 to TRBJ2-5; D is unresolved. The CDR3 totals 13 residues. Germline V gene sequence: CDR1 LGHNA, CDR2 YNFKEQ. Trimming removed 4 bases at V and 5 bases at J, with 11 bases between. CDR3 sequence (DNA): TGTGCCAGCAGCCCCCAGATTTCCGAGACCCAGTACTTC. Residues: CASSPQISETQYF.

This clonotype was recorded a few times. The V gene is TRBV29-1, the J gene TRBJ1-1; 7 nucleotides agree with TRBD1. With 7 bases clipped from V and 1 base from J, the junction kept 9 bases outside the gene matches. Per the germline V gene, CDR1 is SQVTM and CDR2 is ANQGSEA. The CDR3 length is 14 residues. CDR3 amino acids: CSGVRGQTNTEAFF. Written as DNA, the CDR3 is TGCAGCGGTGTGAGGGGGCAGACGAACACTGAAGCTTTCTTT.

The sample holds many counts of this clonotype. J is TRBJ2-5 and V is TRBV5-1, with D hard to call. The CDR3 runs to 14 residues. V lost 0 bases, J lost 1 base, and 7 bases lay in between. CDR1 is SGHRS and CDR2 is YFSETQ in the germline V gene. The CDR3 DNA sequence: TGCGCCAGCAGCTTGGGTCCCAGCCAAGAGACCCAGTACTTC. Its protein is CASSLGPSQETQYF. Variable domain in full (rest from reference TRBV5-1 and TRBJ2-5): KAGVTQTPRYLIKTRGQQVTLSCSPISGHRSVSWYQQTPGQGLQFLFEYFSETQRNKGNFPGRFSGRQFSNSRSEMNVSTLELGDSALYLCASSLGPSQETQYFGPGTRLLVL.

The CDR3 DNA is TGTGCCAGCAGCCCAAGGTTATCGACAGGGAGGACTGAAGCTTTCTTT. Translation: CASSPRLSTGRTEAFF. The V and J genes are TRBV9 and TRBJ1-1; 7 nucleotides align to TRBD1. Germline trimming cut 4 bases from V and 5 bases from J; bases unmatched to any gene: 14. This CDR3 contains 16 residues. Per germline, CDR1 SGDLS and CDR2 YYNGEE.

V usage is TRBV29-1 and J usage is TRBJ2-3; perhaps TRBD1 as D (6 bases). Trimming stripped 3 bases from V and 0 bases from J, with 16 bases between. The CDR3 consists of 16 residues. Germline V gene data show CDR1 as SQVTM and CDR2 as ANQGSEA. CDR3 DNA: TGCAGCGTTGAGGGGGCCCGAGACAGGAGCACAGATACGCAGTATTTT. Amino acid sequence: CSVEGARDRSTDTQYF.

In this sample, this clonotype turned up a few times. V and J are TRBV29-1 and TRBJ1-1; 10 bases agree with TRBD1. V dropped 4 bases and J dropped 3; count of bases not matched to a gene: 5. Germline-derived CDR1 and CDR2 are SQVTM and ANQGSEA. This CDR3 contains 14 residues. The CDR3 protein is CSVGRQGADTEAFF. The CDR3 region has the DNA TGCAGCGTTGGACGACAGGGGGCGGACACTGAAGCTTTCTTT.

The chain carries TRBV24-1 and TRBJ2-7, with a possible D match to TRBD2 (6 bases). This CDR3 comprises 13 residues. V dropped 4 bases and J dropped 5 bases, with 11 bases sitting between them. The V gene's germline CDR1 is KGHDR and CDR2 SFDVKD. The CDR3 coding sequence is TGTGCCACCAGTGACAGCGGGCGCGACGAGCAGTACTTC. Residues: CATSDSGRDEQYF.

The chain carries TRBV11-3 and TRBJ2-1, with D perhaps matching TRBD1 (7 bases). The germline V gene encodes CDR1 SGHNT and CDR2 YENEEA. The CDR3 is 15 amino acids. Trimming left V 5 bases short and J 5 bases short, with 16 bases between. The CDR3 sequence is CASSPGGDRDNEQFF. The DNA of the CDR3 is TGTGCCAGCAGCCCCGGCGGGGACAGAGACAATGAGCAGTTCTTC.

This sequence joins TRBV6-1 and TRBJ2-2, with D possibly TRBD1 on 5 matching bases. CDR3 size: 15 residues. Between the trimmed V and J ends, which lost 4 bases and 5 bases, there was a span of 14 bases. Germline V CDR1 and CDR2: MNHNS, SASEGT. The CDR3 nucleotides read TGTGCCAGCAGTGTGACAGAGTCCCTTACCGGGGAGCTGTTTTTT. Translating it yields CASSVTESLTGELFF.

The V gene is TRBV19, the J gene TRBJ1-2; possibly TRBD1 for D (6 bases). Looked up from germline, CDR1 is LNHDA and CDR2 is SQIVND (reference sequence). Trimming took off 5 bases at V and 4 bases at J, with 17 bases between the two ends. The CDR3 contains 15 residues. Here the CDR3 reads CASSPEQGVFYGYTF. CDR3 coding DNA: TGTGCCAGTAGTCCCGAACAGGGAGTTTTCTATGGCTACACCTTC. Together with reference TRBV19 and TRBJ1-2, the CDR3 gives the full variable domain: DGGITQSPKYLFRKEGQNVTLSCEQNLNHDAMYWYRQDPGQGLRLIYYSQIVNDFQKGDIAEGYSVSREKKESFPLTVTSAQKNPTAFYLCASSPEQGVFYGYTFGSGTRLTVV.

This clonotype was seen a few times. The chain carries TRBV20-1 and TRBJ2-3, with TRBD1 identical over 8 bases. Per germline, CDR1 DFQATT and CDR2 SNEGSKA (reference sequence). The CDR3 is made up of 13 amino acids. The trim removed 3 bases at V and 4 bases at J, leaving 3 bases unmatched. The CDR3 DNA reads as TGCAGTGCTAGTGCAGGGGGCTCAGATACGCAGTATTTT. Its protein is CSASAGGSDTQYF.

The chain links TRBV10-3 to TRBJ2-5, with D unclear. Germline loops: CDR1 ENHRY, CDR2 SYGVKD. This CDR3 contains 16 residues. With 0 bases removed from V and 5 bases from J, the gap between germline ends came to 16 bases. CDR3 residues: CAISESLTGRWETQYF. The CDR3 region has the DNA TGTGCCATCAGTGAGTCCCTCACGGGCCGGTGGGAGACCCAGTACTTC.

This clonotype was detected only a few times. The rearrangement joins TRBV6-1 to TRBJ2-7; 8 nucleotides align to TRBD1. Trimming removed 4 bases from V and 7 bases from J; junction bases left unmatched: 12. CDR1 and CDR2 from the germline V gene are MNHNS and SASEGT. The CDR3 runs to 15 residues. CDR3 residues: CASSGTGTGLWEQYF. The CDR3, as DNA: TGTGCCAGCAGTGGTACCGGGACAGGACTCTGGGAGCAGTACTTC.